This T cell receptor (beta chain) was sequenced in a study of CD8+CD57+ T cells in acquired aplastic anemia. Across the study: Sorted CD4+ and CD8+ cells gave a mean 3.2 ug DNA, range about 0.19 to 27.4 ug. For CD4+ cells, healthy donors had an average of roughly 11 million reads. Study-wide results and caveats: A set of approximately 29 CD8+ CDR3 sequences was shared between patients and controls, and these sequences appeared highly expressed in patients. Any difference that existed in CD8+ Simpson's diversity between patients and controls was not significant.

As for this clonotype: The target antigen is unknown.

Genomic DNA served as template for TCR beta VDJ and CDR3 profiling. TCRdb ran MiXCR on the reads and lists one entry per CDR3 protein. Here the sample spans under 200,000 distinct CDR3 sequences, around 45% being singletons. In germline, CDR1 is MNHEY, CDR2 SMNVEV (reference sequence). V lost 4 bases to trimming and J lost 11 bases, with 20 bases between them. The CDR3 has 14 residues. V usage is TRBV27 and J usage is TRBJ1-2; maybe TRBD1 (5 bases). The specimen sequenced was sorted CD4+, CD8+, or CD8+CD57+ T cells (not recorded which) from PBMCs. This receptor was identified in a human donor in good health. In DNA, the CDR3 is TGTGCCAGCAGTTCCCCCGGGACCGGAGGCCTATACACCTTC. It encodes CASSSPGTGGLYTF.